This T cell receptor (beta chain) was sequenced during a study of T cells after yellow fever vaccination. CDR1 SGHRS and CDR2 YFSETQ come from the germline V gene. Trimming cost V 1 base and J 4 bases, with 12 bases left between them. The CDR3 has 15 amino acids. Whole-study findings and limits: Contaminating bulk clonotypes could be abundant in FACS-sorted repertoires. Though it reached lower strength, the secondary response hit its peak faster, day 5 versus 15.

MiXCR was run by TCRdb on the 5' RACE reads, yielding one entry per CDR3 protein. Here the sample spans 300,000 to 400,000 distinct CDR3 sequences, roughly an eighth being singletons. In its sample, this clonotype was seen a few times. Its antigen is unidentified. The sequencing here drew on CD4+ T cells sorted from PBMCs, taken 15 days after the yellow fever booster vaccination. J is TRBJ1-3 and V is TRBV5-1; D remains unclear. The clonotype originates from a man between 18 and 29 years old who received the YFV17D yellow fever vaccine. The CDR3 DNA follows: TGCGCCAGCAGCTTGTCGTTCCGCACGGGAAACACCATATATTTT. This sequence encodes CASSLSFRTGNTIYF.